Below, one T cell receptor beta chain is given with its context. Its antigen is as yet unknown. The record originates from a study of siplizumab effects on memory and regulatory T cells. The study's findings and limits: Only a minority of proliferating CD4+ or CD8+ clones had an assignable naive or memory phenotype, with roughly 75-96% lacking one. With siplizumab, cumulative frequency of CD4+ memory-derived alloreactive sequences dropped significantly. Relative to controls at less than 35%, mappable alloreactive CD4+ clones exhibited a mean Treg-derived proportion of more than 60% with siplizumab.

Profiling relied on immunoSEQ multiplex PCR, and the TCRdb table lists in-frame clones only, not all of them. The data contain roughly 100,000 clones, over 90% of them seen just once; the ten biggest clones take up around 0.62%. This CDR3 is 13 amino acids long. The germline V gene encodes CDR1 MNHEY and CDR2 SVGAGI. V was clipped by 2 bases and J by 2 bases, with 7 bases between them. This sequence was found in a human donor in good health. Material for sequencing was Tregs sorted from blood. The chain employs TRBV6-5 and TRBJ2-7; D is unclear. DNA of the CDR3: TGTGCCAGCAGTTACGACGGAGCCTACGAGCAGTACTTC. It translates to CASSYDGAYEQYF.